This TCR beta chain was sequenced for a study of cytomegalovirus exposure and HLA in healthy donors. Study outcomes and limitations: Within an earlier analysis, most TCR beta V segments proved productive either about 87% or about 30% of the time.

Primers: 60 Vbeta forward and 13 Jbeta reverse. Sequenced by immunoSEQ multiplex PCR; TCRdb stores in-frame clones only, minus some. The sample lists about 130,000 clones; about 79% were seen once. The V and J ends lost 5 bases and 0 bases, in that order; junction bases with no gene match: 2. The length of the CDR3 is 14 residues. The germline V gene encodes CDR1 SGHTA and CDR2 FQGNSA. Turning to this clone: Its matching antigen is unknown.

This clonotype originated in a man younger than 30 in good health and CMV-seronegative. The V and J genes are TRBV7-2 and TRBJ2-7, with TRBD1 matching 9 bases. The sequencing sample was made of PBMCs. The CDR3 DNA follows: TGTGCCAGCAGCAAGGGACAGGGCTCCTACGAGCAGTACTTC. It codes for CASSKGQGSYEQYF.